This T cell receptor beta chain was obtained from a study of T cell responses to AZD1222 COVID-19 vaccine. General observations from the study: The peak T cell response came first, and repertoires were sampled only after it. Donors, mostly white British, included more females; clonal diversity was possibly underestimated.

In regard to this clone: Antigen: not known.

Trimming took 1 base from V and 0 from J, leaving 15 bases between them. The CDR3 loop spans 17 amino acids. Germline lookup yields CDR1 SGHNT and CDR2 YYREEE (reference sequence). Profiling relied on immunoSEQ multiplex PCR, and the TCRdb table lists in-frame clones only, not all of them. The data show under 150,000 clones, 80% to 85% seen once. This clonotype originated in an adult in good health. Sequenced here: peripheral blood, sampled on day 0 of MenACWY control vaccination. This chain connects TRBV5-4 to TRBJ2-3; a possible D gene is TRBD2 (6 bases). The CDR3: CASSLSGGRASTDTQYF. As DNA, the CDR3 is TGTGCCAGCAGCTTGTCTGGAGGGCGGGCTAGCACAGATACGCAGTATTTT.